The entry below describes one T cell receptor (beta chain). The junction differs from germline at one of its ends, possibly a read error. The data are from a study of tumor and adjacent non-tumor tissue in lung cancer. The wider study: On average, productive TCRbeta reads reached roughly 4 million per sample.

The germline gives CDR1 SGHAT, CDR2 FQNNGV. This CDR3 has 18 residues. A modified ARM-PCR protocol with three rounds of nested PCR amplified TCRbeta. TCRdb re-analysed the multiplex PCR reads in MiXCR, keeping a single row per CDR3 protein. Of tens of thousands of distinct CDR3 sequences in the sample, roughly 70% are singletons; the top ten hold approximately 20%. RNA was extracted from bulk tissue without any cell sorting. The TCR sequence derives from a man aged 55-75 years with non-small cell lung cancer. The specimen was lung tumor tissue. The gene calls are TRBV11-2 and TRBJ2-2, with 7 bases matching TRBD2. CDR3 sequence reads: CASSSGLAGATNSGELVF. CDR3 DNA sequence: TGTGCCAGCAGCTCGGGACTTGCGGGAGCGACGAACAGCGGGGAGCTGGTTTTT.